This T cell receptor (beta chain) was observed in a study of tumor-infiltrating lymphocytes in primary liver carcinoma (dated by TCRdb to the late 2010s). Background on the whole study: Between November 2015 and early 2016, about 5 patients in China with histopathologically diagnosed primary liver carcinoma had surgical resection. Of the five patients (three men and two women, aged 30 to 69 years), four had hepatocellular carcinoma and one had combined HCC and intrahepatic cholangiocarcinoma. The five patients had tumors of stage T1-T3 N0M0, with maximum diameters ranging from roughly 4 to 11 cm. Each sample produced roughly 3.65 to 8 million productive TCRbeta reads, and read depth showed no significant difference between tissue types. TCRbeta repertoire sequencing, expression microarrays and whole-exome sequencing were combined in the study across five regions of each liver tumor, with adjacent normal tissue and blood also included. TCRbeta repertoire sequencing covered about 35 specimens from 5 patients: roughly 25 tumor regions, 5 adjacent noncancerous liver tissues and 5 peripheral blood samples. High reproducibility was observed for the technical replicate repertoires, with mean shared-clone rates around 0.9 and correlation coefficients above 0.95. On the study overall, not on this receptor specifically: Comparison of CD4+ and CD8+ T cell repertoires was precluded by the use of bulk unsorted samples. With just a few patients in the study, the authors point out that the findings should be validated in a larger study. A significantly larger repertoire fraction was made up by the top 250 clones in tumors than in blood (p = 0.039). Only the TCR beta chain was sequenced, so true repertoire diversity is likely underestimated because unpaired alpha chains were not captured. Repertoire overlap was found to be higher between tumor regions (mean roughly 36%) than between tumor-adjacent (around 17%) or tumor-blood (14%) pairs, consistent with antigen-driven expansion.

TRIzol reagent was used to extract blood RNA from unsorted whole blood, while the DNeasy Blood & Tissue kit provided the germline DNA. At the time of sampling, the patients were treatment-naive and had chronic HBV infection. Before surgery, roughly 4 milliliters of peripheral blood were drawn into K2EDTA tubes. Concerning this clonotype itself: Its binding antigen is unknown. The sample holds no much larger clone one base away, and base qualities are not on file.

TCRbeta-specific cDNA was reverse-transcribed from 500 ng total RNA using a constant-region primer and ProtoScript II reverse transcriptase. Construction of the TCRbeta libraries relied on three nested rounds of multiplex PCR, following a slightly modified ARM-PCR procedure. The first two PCR rounds used multiplex TRBV1-TRBV30 forward primers with a Cbeta reverse primer, each for about 11 cycles. Sample barcodes and Illumina adapters were added in a final 25-cycle PCR using Deep VentR polymerase. Before sequencing, amplicons of 200-500 bp were purified from gel using a QIAquick gel extraction kit. TCRbeta amplicons were sequenced on an Illumina HiSeq 2500 with 250-bp paired-end reads. On the study's bioinformatics: Quality trimming of reads was performed with Trimmomatic v0.33, and paired reads were merged with FLASH v1.2.11 so that full CDR3 sequences could be recovered. V, D and J germline segments were assigned to the rearranged TCRbeta sequences by MiGEC v1.2.1b. Clonotype statistics and Shannon-Wiener diversity indices were calculated with VDJtools v1.0.0. Except for diversity analysis, only the 250 most abundant clonotypes of each sample were used in subsequent analyses to reduce sampling bias. TCRdb itself trimmed the public reads at Q25 with fastp, ran MiXCR and retained productive beta chains. Each record represents a unique CDR3 protein, reported with the most common genes and DNA among its rows. The V and J calls were determined by TCRdb, not by the authors. For this sample there are fewer than 350,000 distinct CDR3 sequences; roughly two thirds appear just once. Jointly, the top ten make up about 6.3% of the sample.

CDR1 and CDR2, per the germline V gene, are LGHNA and YSLEER. Trimming at the junction amounts to 1 base on V and 10 bases on J, and the germline ends lie 14 bases apart. The CDR3 runs 14 amino acids, cysteine and phenylalanine included. The entry retains the CDR3 DNA only, 42 bases that are in frame from base 1. What was sequenced was peripheral blood. The chain is encoded by TRBV4-3 joined to TRBJ2-1, with the D gene not confidently named. The TCR originated in a man aged 40-49 years with primary liver carcinoma and hepatitis B virus infection. For the CDR3, the sequence is CASSQGTNFDEQFF. The DNA sequence is TGCGCCAGCAGCCAAGGGACCAATTTCGACGAGCAGTTCTTC.